Presented here are 24 T cell receptor beta chains from one specimen sequenced in a study of OX40 agonist ivuxolimab in advanced cancers. Libraries were prepared by immunoSEQ multiplex PCR; TCRdb keeps only in-frame clonotypes and omits some of them. Among roughly 29,000 clones listed, approximately 86% were seen once. The material was CD4+ or CD8+ T cells sorted from blood, obtained in a trial of the OX40 agonist ivuxolimab. The receptor set was obtained from an adult with an advanced solid tumor such as melanoma, head and neck, liver or kidney cancer.

The chain has TRBV7-9 and TRBJ2-6; tentative D call: TRBD1 (6 bases). This CDR3 has 17 amino acids. The germline CDR1 and CDR2 sequences are SEHNR and FQNEAQ (reference sequence). Trimming removed 3 bases at V and 2 bases at J, with 14 bases between. In DNA form, the CDR3 reads TGTGCCAGCAGCTTTCCACAGGGTCGTACTGGGGCCAACGTCCTGACTTTC. This codes for CASSFPQGRTGANVLTF. Full variable domain (outside the CDR3, taken from reference TRBV7-9 and TRBJ2-6): DTGVSQNPRHKITKRGQNVTFRCDPISEHNRLYWYRQTLGQGPEFLTYFQNEAQLEKSRLLSDRFSAERPKGSFSTLEIQRTEQGDSAMYLCASSFPQGRTGANVLTFGAGSRLTVL.

The J gene is TRBJ2-1, the V gene TRBV25-1; 7 bases are shared with TRBD1. This CDR3 spans 13 amino acids. Germline assignment: CDR1 MGHDK and CDR2 SYGVNS. Trimming at V came to 3 bases and at J to 4 bases, leaving 0 bases not matched to a gene. CDR3 DNA: TGTGCCAGCAGTGAGGACAGGTACAATGAGCAGTTCTTC. Protein sequence: CASSEDRYNEQFF.

The rearrangement links TRBV19 to TRBJ2-7; maybe TRBD2 (5 bases). Trimming took off 6 bases at V and 4 bases at J, with 16 bases between the two ends. This CDR3 has 14 amino acids. Germline CDR1 reads LNHDA; CDR2 reads SQIVND (reference sequence). The CDR3 nucleotides read TGTGCCAGTAGCCCGGCGGGTGCGGAATACGAGCAGTACTTC. Protein sequence: CASSPAGAEYEQYF.

The J gene is TRBJ1-1, the V gene TRBV28, with D hard to call. V lost 3 bases, J lost 3 bases, and 5 bases lay in between. The V gene's germline CDR1 is MDHEN and CDR2 SYDVKM. The CDR3 length is 12 residues. The CDR3 reads CASSLGYTEAFF. As DNA, the CDR3 is TGTGCCAGCAGTTTGGGGTACACTGAAGCTTTCTTT.

The chain links TRBV10-1 to TRBJ2-7, with D perhaps matching TRBD1 (9 bases). Trimming stripped 6 bases from V and 3 bases from J, with 27 bases between. This CDR3 comprises 18 residues. Germline V lookup: CDR1 WNHNN, CDR2 SYGVQD (reference sequence). Here the CDR3 DNA reads TGCGCCAGCAGAAACGGGGGGGTGTTTAGGGACAGGGACTACGAGCAGTACTTC. It specifies CASRNGGVFRDRDYEQYF.

V usage is TRBV7-6 and J usage is TRBJ2-1; TRBD1 is a possible D gene (5 bases). Germline V gives CDR1 SGHVS, CDR2 FNYEAQ. The CDR3 is made up of 15 amino acids. The V end was cut by 4 bases, the J end by 8 bases, with 18 bases between. The CDR3 is CASSSSRLQGYEQFF. CDR3 nucleotide sequence: TGTGCCAGCAGCTCCTCCCGGCTCCAGGGTTATGAGCAGTTCTTC.

This chain links TRBV7-8 with TRBJ1-3; no clear D gene. CDR1 SGHVS and CDR2 FQNEAQ come from the germline V gene. The V end lost 5 bases, the J end lost 1 base, and 9 bases lay between the germline ends. CDR3 size: 14 residues. This CDR3 is CASSPWDSGNTIYF. CDR3 nucleotides: TGTGCCAGCAGCCCCTGGGATTCTGGAAACACCATATATTTT.

The chain recombines TRBV6-5 with TRBJ2-2; weak D call: TRBD2 (5 bases). The germline CDR1 and CDR2 sequences are MNHEY and SVGAGI. The CDR3 runs to 16 residues. Trimming took off 2 bases at V and 0 bases at J, with 10 bases between the two ends. The CDR3 region has the DNA TGTGCCAGCAGTTACCTCAGCGGAGCGAACACCGGGGAGCTGTTTTTT. Protein sequence: CASSYLSGANTGELFF.

This chain uses TRBV27 with TRBJ1-4; TRBD1 is a possible D gene (5 bases). Per the germline V gene, CDR1 is MNHEY and CDR2 is SMNVEV (reference sequence). This CDR3 has 13 amino acids. V was clipped by 3 bases and J by 10 bases, with 12 bases between them. The CDR3 loop is CASSFLGDVKLFF. CDR3 nucleotides: TGTGCCAGCAGTTTTTTAGGGGACGTAAAACTGTTTTTT. Full variable domain (rest looked up from reference TRBV27 and TRBJ1-4): EAQVTQNPRYLITVTGKKLTVTCSQNMNHEYMSWYRQDPGLGLRQIYYSMNVEVTDKGDVPEGYKVSRKEKRNFPLILESPSPNQTSLYFCASSFLGDVKLFFGSGTQLSVL.

The chain uses TRBV6-6 and TRBJ1-2; D remains unclear. The germline gives CDR1 MNHNY, CDR2 SVGAGI (reference sequence). The V and J ends lost 10 bases and 4 bases respectively, with 13 bases between them. The CDR3 loop spans 12 amino acids. The CDR3 DNA sequence: TGTGCCACCCCGAGTGGGCTCTATGGCTACACCTTC. It encodes CATPSGLYGYTF.

This clone was seen more than once but under ten times. The chain employs TRBV7-8 and TRBJ2-2; 13 nucleotides align to TRBD2. This CDR3 is 17 amino acids long. Trimming took 3 bases from V and 4 from J; bases not matched to a gene: 5. Germline V gene lookup returns CDR1 SGHVS and CDR2 FQNEAQ. DNA of the CDR3: TGTGCCAGCAGCTTGACTAGCGGGGGGACACCCACCGGGGAGCTGTTTTTT. This encodes CASSLTSGGTPTGELFF. Supplemented by reference TRBV7-8 and TRBJ2-2, the full variable domain reads GAGVSQSPRYKVAKRGQDVALRCDPISGHVSLFWYQQALGQGPEFLTYFQNEAQLDKSGLPSDRFFAERPEGSVSTLKIQRTQQEDSAVYLCASSLTSGGTPTGELFFGEGSRLTVL.

The chain carries TRBV6-1 and TRBJ1-1; D not certain. Germline V gene data show CDR1 as MNHNS and CDR2 as SASEGT. CDR3 length equals 14 residues. V dropped 4 bases and J dropped 0 bases, with 9 bases sitting between them. CDR3 sequence: CASSVGELNTEAFF. The CDR3 DNA sequence: TGTGCCAGCAGTGTAGGAGAATTGAACACTGAAGCTTTCTTT.

V gene TRBV9 combines with J gene TRBJ1-1; 7 positions agree with TRBD1. There are 13 residues in the CDR3. From germline, CDR1 is SGDLS and CDR2 YYNGEE. The V and J ends lost 0 bases and 4 bases, in that order; junction bases with no gene match: 0. The CDR3 protein is CASSVEGATEAFF. Written as DNA, the CDR3 is TGTGCCAGCAGCGTAGAGGGGGCCACTGAAGCTTTCTTT.

V usage is TRBV6-6 and J usage is TRBJ2-5, with D unclear. Trimming stripped 7 bases from V and 7 bases from J, with 16 bases between. CDR1 and CDR2 from the germline V gene are MNHNY and SVGAGI (reference sequence). There are 13 residues in the CDR3. For the CDR3, the DNA is TGTGCCAGCACCCTCCTCCCCCGGGCGACCCAGTACTTC. Encoded protein: CASTLLPRATQYF.

This clone was counted once. The gene calls are TRBV19 and TRBJ2-3; the D is unclear. Trimming took off 3 bases at V and 6 bases at J, with 7 bases between the two ends. The CDR3 has 12 residues. Germline V gene data show CDR1 as LNHDA and CDR2 as SQIVND (reference sequence). This chain's CDR3 is CASSILGDTQYF. The CDR3 DNA is TGTGCCAGTAGTATTCTTGGGGATACGCAGTATTTT.

The chain employs TRBV5-6 and TRBJ2-5; D is ambiguous. Germline values: CDR1 SGHDT, CDR2 YYEEEE. V shed 4 bases and J shed 3 bases, with 16 bases lying between them. The CDR3 is 15 residues long. CDR3 residues: CASSTPWASEETQYF. Written as DNA, the CDR3 is TGTGCCAGCAGCACCCCTTGGGCTTCGGAAGAGACCCAGTACTTC.

The J gene is TRBJ1-1, the V gene TRBV27; 7 bases agree with TRBD1. Losses at the gene ends were 7 bases for V and 0 bases for J; bases not matched to a gene: 8. CDR1 is MNHEY and CDR2 is SMNVEV in the germline V gene (reference sequence). The CDR3 is made up of 15 amino acids. CDR3 coding DNA: TGTGCCAGCATTGGCAGGGGGAGGGTGAACACTGAAGCTTTCTTT. Its protein product is CASIGRGRVNTEAFF.

With regard to this clone: Germline is not matched at one junction end, which may reflect a read error. The CDR3: CVSKAGFSYEQYF. CDR3 in DNA: TGTGTCAGCAAGGCGGGGTTCTCCTACGAGCAGTACTTC. The chain employs TRBV2 and TRBJ2-7; possibly TRBD2 for D (6 bases). The germline CDR1 and CDR2 sequences are SNHLY and FYNNEI. The CDR3 is 13 amino acids. The entire variable domain, with the rest obtained from reference TRBV2 and TRBJ2-7, is as follows: EPEVTQTPSHQVTQMGQEVILRCVPISNHLYFYWYRQILGQKVEFLVSFYNNEISEKSEIFDDQFSVERPDGSNFTLKIRSTKLEDSAMYFCVSKAGFSYEQYFGPGTRLTVT.

The gene calls are TRBV5-8 and TRBJ1-5; D is possibly TRBD1 (5 bases). This CDR3 contains 18 residues. Per the germline V gene, CDR1 is SGHTS and CDR2 is YDEGEE. V lost 1 base and J 5 bases, leaving 22 bases between the germline ends. CDR3 protein: CASSLTSWAFSGDQPQHF. The CDR3 nucleotides read TGTGCCAGCAGCTTGACGTCCTGGGCCTTTTCGGGGGATCAGCCCCAGCATTTT.

This chain links TRBV29-1 with TRBJ2-2; the D is unclear. CDR1 SQVTM and CDR2 ANQGSEA come from the germline V gene. CDR3 length: 13 residues. Trimming took 1 base from V and 1 from J, leaving 4 bases between them. The CDR3: CSVEGENTGELFF. CDR3 sequence (DNA): TGCAGCGTTGAAGGGGAGAACACCGGGGAGCTGTTTTTT.

V is TRBV4-1 and J is TRBJ1-1; the D gene is possibly TRBD1 (5 bases). The germline V gene has CDR1 MGHRA and CDR2 YSYEKL. CDR3 length: 14 amino acids. Trimming removed 7 bases at V and 0 bases at J, with 12 bases between. Here the CDR3 reads CASKEGRVNTEAFF. The DNA for the CDR3 is TGCGCCAGCAAGGAGGGGAGGGTGAACACTGAAGCTTTCTTT.

The V call is TRBV6-1, the J call TRBJ2-7, with 9 bases aligning to TRBD1. CDR3 length equals 13 residues. V trimming: 6 bases; J trimming: 7 bases; junction bases outside the gene matches: 7. From germline, CDR1 is MNHNS and CDR2 SASEGT. The CDR3 region is CASSPGQGREQYF. The CDR3 nucleotides are TGTGCCAGCAGCCCGGGACAGGGCAGGGAGCAGTACTTC.

V usage is TRBV5-6 and J usage is TRBJ2-7; D might be TRBD1 (5 bases). V shed 4 bases and J shed 0 bases, with 14 bases lying between them. Germline V gene data show CDR1 as SGHDT and CDR2 as YYEEEE. CDR3 size: 15 residues. The CDR3 here is CASSPQAGPSYEQYF. The CDR3, as DNA: TGTGCCAGCAGCCCACAGGCAGGGCCCTCCTACGAGCAGTACTTC.

V gene TRBV10-2 combines with J gene TRBJ1-4, with D uncertain. The ends were cut back, 2 bases at V and 4 bases at J, with 11 bases in the middle. The CDR3 loop spans 15 amino acids. Germline V gene lookup returns CDR1 WSHSY and CDR2 SAAADI. The CDR3 spells CASSEDQIFNEKLFF. The CDR3 DNA reads TGCGCCAGCAGTGAGGACCAGATATTTAATGAAAAACTGTTTTTT.